Listed below are T cell receptor beta chains from one sample, sequenced in a study of sequential checkpoint blockade in melanoma. Using immunoSEQ multiplex PCR, the repertoire was profiled, and TCRdb retains in-frame clones only, with some absent. The profile shows fewer than 45,000 clones, roughly 85% of them singletons. Sequenced here: CD8+ T cells sorted from blood (inferred from file names), sampled from a patient given nivolumab and ipilimumab in sequence. These receptors were collected from a human donor with melanoma. CDR3s include the opening cysteine and the closing phenylalanine or tryptophan. A D gene is named only where the DNA matches it firmly. The size entry is marked missing in some rows and otherwise reads once, few, many or a size class.

CDR3aa | CDR3nt | len | d_gene | abundance | j_gene | v_gene
CSVWGLRGAEAFF | TGCAGCGTTTGGGGGCTGAGAGGCGCTGAAGCTTTCTTT | 13 | . | . | TRBJ1-1 | TRBV29-1
CASSPGQVPIYGYTF | TGTGCCAGCAGCCCTGGACAGGTCCCAATCTATGGCTACACCTTC | 15 | TRBD1 | few | TRBJ1-2 | TRBV7-9
CASSQDRLAQYNEQFF | TGCGCCAGCAGCCAAGATAGGCTAGCGCAATACAATGAGCAGTTCTTC | 16 | . | . | TRBJ2-1 | TRBV4-1
CASSFSGSGSYEQYF | TGTGCCAGCAGCTTCTCGGGTAGCGGGAGCTACGAGCAGTACTTC | 15 | TRBD2 | . | TRBJ2-7 | TRBV7-2
CASSLGQDSNQPQHF | TGTGCCAGCAGCTTAGGACAGGATAGCAATCAGCCCCAGCATTTT | 15 | TRBD1 | . | TRBJ1-5 | TRBV5-8
CSVEELNTEAFF | TGCAGCGTTGAGGAGTTGAACACTGAAGCTTTCTTT | 12 | . | . | TRBJ1-1 | TRBV29-1
CASSFLVGELSANTGELFF | TGTGCCAGCAGTTTCTTGGTAGGGGAACTGTCCGCGAACACCGGGGAGCTGTTTTTT | 19 | . | . | TRBJ2-2 | TRBV28
CASSLTGANYGYTF | TGCGCCAGCAGCTTGACAGGTGCTAACTATGGCTACACCTTC | 14 | . | . | TRBJ1-2 | TRBV5-1
CASSPLTGLAISYEQYF | TGTGCCAGCAGTCCCCTCACGGGACTAGCGATTTCCTACGAGCAGTACTTC | 17 | TRBD2 | . | TRBJ2-7 | TRBV28
CASRGDSRDYGYTF | TGTGCCAGTAGAGGGGACAGCCGGGACTATGGCTACACCTTC | 14 | TRBD1 | . | TRBJ1-2 | TRBV19
CASSFAGAYEQYF | TGTGCCAGCAGTTTCGCGGGGGCCTACGAGCAGTACTTC | 13 | TRBD2 | few | TRBJ2-7 | TRBV27
CASSWTSGANQETQYF | TGTGCCAGCAGCTGGACTAGCGGGGCAAACCAAGAGACCCAGTACTTC | 16 | TRBD2 | . | TRBJ2-5 | TRBV5-6
CASSKLGLAGPSSYNEQFF | TGTGCCAGCAGCAAACTAGGACTAGCGGGCCCGAGCTCCTACAATGAGCAGTTCTTC | 19 | TRBD2 | once | TRBJ2-1 | TRBV7-3
CASSLSAGAVDGYTF | TGTGCCAGCAGTTTATCAGCAGGGGCCGTGGATGGCTACACCTTC | 15 | . | . | TRBJ1-2 | TRBV27
CASSLDGGYQPQHF | TGTGCCAGCAGCTTAGATGGGGGCTATCAGCCCCAGCATTTT | 14 | . | . | TRBJ1-5 | TRBV11-2
CASSVGGSLSYNEQFF | TGTGCCAGCAGCGTAGGCGGGAGTCTCTCCTACAATGAGCAGTTCTTC | 16 | TRBD2 | . | TRBJ2-1 | TRBV9
CASSSYTYEQYF | TGTGCCAGCAGTTCGTACACGTACGAGCAGTACTTC | 12 | . | . | TRBJ2-7 | TRBV28